The next 8 T cell receptor beta chains were all read from a single sample in a study of Graves' ophthalmopathy and Graves' hyperthyroidism. RNA transcripts were the template, and TCR beta CDR3 regions were amplified from them. A first-round RT-PCR used HTBI primers, followed by a second-round multiplex PCR. TCRdb reprocessed the multiplex PCR reads via MiXCR and lists one record per CDR3 protein. The sample shows 1 million to 1.3 million distinct CDR3 sequences, 35% to 40% of them seen only once. The material sequenced was peripheral blood or thyroid tissue (not recorded which). These receptors were taken from an adult man with Graves' hyperthyroidism.

Of note for this clonotype: With a much larger clone just one base away, this may be a read error. Because the CDR3 is missing its conserved closing phenylalanine or tryptophan, this is likely a read error. The chain couples TRBV12-3 or TRBV12-4 to TRBJ1-1; D may be TRBD1 (6 bases). The CDR3 length is 13 residues. The CDR3, as DNA: TGTGCTAGTGGTCCGGGACAAGACACTGAAGCTTTCGTT. It codes for CASGPGQDTEAFV.

This clonotype was seen many times. This chain links TRBV7-2 with TRBJ1-1, with 11 bases identical to TRBD1. The CDR3 is 17 residues long. CDR1 is SGHTA, CDR2 FQGNSA, per germline. V was pared by 1 base and J by 0 bases, with 4 bases of the junction left unmatched. The CDR3, as DNA: TGTGCCAGCAGCTTAGTAGGACAGGGGGCAATGAACACTGAAGCTTTCTTT. As protein: CASSLVGQGAMNTEAFF.

The CDR3 reads CASTTGLTLHF. The CDR3 DNA sequence: TGTGCCAGCACCACAGGGCTTACCCTCCACTTT. The chain is built from TRBV2 and TRBJ1-6, with D maybe TRBD1 (6 bases). V lost 7 bases to trimming and J lost 14 bases, with 12 bases between them. The CDR3 is 11 residues long. Germline-derived CDR1 and CDR2 are SNHLY and FYNNEI. The full variable domain, its missing parts supplied by reference TRBV2 and TRBJ1-6, is EPEVTQTPSHQVTQMGQEVILRCVPISNHLYFYWYRQILGQKVEFLVSFYNNEISEKSEIFDDQFSVERPDGSNFTLKIRSTKLEDSAMYFCASTTGLTLHFGNGTRLTVT.

On this clonotype: At one boundary the junction diverges from the germline segment, which might be a read error. The V gene is TRBV10-3, the J gene TRBJ2-7; possibly TRBD1 for D (6 bases). This CDR3 has 13 residues. Germline-derived CDR1 and CDR2 are ENHRY and SYGVKD. For the CDR3, the DNA is TGTGCCAGCAGTTACCCAACGGACAGAGAGCAGTACTTC. Protein sequence: CASSYPTDREQYF.

This clonotype was observed many times. This sequence joins TRBV10-2 and TRBJ1-5; D is unclear. This CDR3 comprises 14 residues. V lost 6 bases to trimming and J lost 0 bases, with 9 bases between them. Germline CDR1 and CDR2: WSHSY and SAAADI. The DNA of the CDR3 is TGCGCCAGCAGCCCGTGGGATAGCAATCAGCCCCAGCATTTT. Its translation is CASSPWDSNQPQHF.

The gene calls are TRBV12-3 or TRBV12-4 and TRBJ2-5, with 8 bases aligning to TRBD1. The J call could be wrong; TRBJ2-1 is a better fit for the DNA end. This CDR3 is 15 amino acids long. The CDR3 here is CASSFGTGGFDEQFF. CDR3 bases: TGTGCCAGCAGTTTCGGGACAGGTGGTTTCGATGAGCAGTTCTTC.

This clonotype was seen at least ten times. V usage is TRBV20-1 and J usage is TRBJ2-5, with no clear D. Trimming took 3 bases from V and 5 from J, leaving 13 bases between them. There are 13 residues in the CDR3. Germline CDR1 reads DFQATT; CDR2 reads SNEGSKA (reference sequence). The DNA of the CDR3 is TGCAGTGCTAGTACCCAAACAGAGGAGACCCAGTACTTC. As protein: CSASTQTEETQYF.

In this sample, this clonotype turned up many times. The V call is TRBV24-1, the J call TRBJ2-5; the match to TRBD2 covers 12 bases. This CDR3 comprises 15 residues. Germline assignment: CDR1 KGHDR and CDR2 SFDVKD. The junction had 4 bases not matched to a gene; V was cut back by 4 bases and J by 5 bases. CDR3 in amino acids: CATSDRLAGVETQYF. CDR3 sequence (DNA): TGTGCCACCAGTGACCGACTAGCGGGAGTCGAGACCCAGTACTTC.